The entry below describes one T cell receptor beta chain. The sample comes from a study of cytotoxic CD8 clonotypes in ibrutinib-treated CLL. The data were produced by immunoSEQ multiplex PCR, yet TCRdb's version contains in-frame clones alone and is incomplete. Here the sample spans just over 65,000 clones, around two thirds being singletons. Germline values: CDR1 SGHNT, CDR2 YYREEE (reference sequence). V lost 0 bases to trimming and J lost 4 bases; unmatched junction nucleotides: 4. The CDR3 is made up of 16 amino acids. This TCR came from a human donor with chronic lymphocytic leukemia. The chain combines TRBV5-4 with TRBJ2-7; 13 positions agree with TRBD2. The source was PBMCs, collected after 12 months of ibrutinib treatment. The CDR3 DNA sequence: TGTGCCAGCAGCTTGGGAGGACTAGCGGGAGAGTACGAGCAGTACTTC. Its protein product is CASSLGGLAGEYEQYF.